This is a list of T cell receptor beta chains from one sample in a study of blood T cell repertoires in COVID-19. The data were produced by immunoSEQ multiplex PCR, yet TCRdb's version contains in-frame clones alone and is incomplete. The table records more than 95,000 clones, 60% to 85% of them present only once. Sequencing input: peripheral blood. The receptors were gathered from a man in his 70s with acute or convalescent COVID-19. Each CDR3 is given with its conserved first and last residue. The D gene is left open where the match is weak. A row's size may be missing; if present it is once, few, many or a size class.

clone size: NA
D gene: TRBD1
V gene: TRBV5-4
J gene: TRBJ2-5
CDR3 DNA: TGTGCCAGCAGCTACTCAGGGGGCTATCAAGAGACCCAGTACTTC
CDR3 protein: CASSYSGGYQETQYF

clone size: few
D gene: NA
V gene: TRBV3-1/TRBV3-2
J gene: TRBJ2-3
CDR3 DNA: TGTGCCAGCGGACACAAGGGCACGCAGTATTTT
CDR3 protein: CASGHKGTQYF

clone size: NA
D gene: TRBD1
V gene: TRBV3-1/TRBV3-2
J gene: TRBJ1-6
CDR3 DNA: TGTGCCAGCAGCCAATCCGGGACAGGGGCTTCACCCCTCCACTTT
CDR3 protein: CASSQSGTGASPLHF

clone size: NA
D gene: TRBD1
V gene: TRBV10-3
J gene: TRBJ2-7
CDR3 DNA: TGTGCCATAAAAAAAAACGACGGACAGGGGGCGAGGAACGAGCAGTACTTC
CDR3 protein: CAIKKNDGQGARNEQYF

clone size: NA
D gene: NA
V gene: TRBV9
J gene: TRBJ1-2
CDR3 DNA: TGTGCCAGCAGCTCGGTGGGGGCGCAGGATGGCTACACCTTC
CDR3 protein: CASSSVGAQDGYTF

clone size: NA
D gene: TRBD2
V gene: TRBV7-2
J gene: TRBJ2-1
CDR3 DNA: TGTGCCAGCAGCTCCAACCTCGGACTAGCGGGTTTCAATGAGCAGTTCTTC
CDR3 protein: CASSSNLGLAGFNEQFF

clone size: few
D gene: TRBD1
V gene: TRBV5-5
J gene: TRBJ1-5
CDR3 DNA: TGTGCCAGCAGCTCCGGGACAGGGATTGGGAATCAGCCCCAGCATTTT
CDR3 protein: CASSSGTGIGNQPQHF

clone size: NA
D gene: NA
V gene: TRBV2
J gene: TRBJ1-1
CDR3 DNA: TGTGCCAGCGTAGGAGGGTTTGTTGAAGCTTTCTTT
CDR3 protein: CASVGGFVEAFF

clone size: NA
D gene: TRBD1
V gene: TRBV29-1
J gene: TRBJ1-2
CDR3 DNA: TGCAGCGTTGAAGGGGACAGGGAATTTTGGTATGGCTACACCTTC
CDR3 protein: CSVEGDREFWYGYTF

clone size: NA
D gene: NA
V gene: TRBV7-8
J gene: TRBJ2-2
CDR3 DNA: TGTGCCAGCAGCGTGGGCCTATTCACCGGGGAGCTGTTTTTT
CDR3 protein: CASSVGLFTGELFF

clone size: NA
D gene: TRBD1
V gene: TRBV11-2
J gene: TRBJ2-1
CDR3 DNA: TGTGCCAGCAGCTTCGGACAGGTCAGCTCCTACAATGAGCAGTTCTTC
CDR3 protein: CASSFGQVSSYNEQFF

clone size: NA
D gene: NA
V gene: TRBV28
J gene: TRBJ1-5
CDR3 DNA: TGTGCCAGCACCCCGGCGGGATTTGCTCAGCCCCAGCATTTT
CDR3 protein: CASTPAGFAQPQHF

clone size: NA
D gene: NA
V gene: TRBV7-8
J gene: TRBJ2-2
CDR3 DNA: TGTGCCAGCAACCGCCAGACACCTAACACCGGGGAGCTGTTTTTT
CDR3 protein: CASNRQTPNTGELFF

clone size: NA
D gene: NA
V gene: TRBV2
J gene: TRBJ1-1
CDR3 DNA: TGTGCCAGCAGAATGACAGTGACGAACACTGAAGCTTTCTTT
CDR3 protein: CASRMTVTNTEAFF

clone size: NA
D gene: NA
V gene: TRBV6-5
J gene: TRBJ1-1
CDR3 DNA: TGTGCCAGCTCAGAGGGTCCATGGGGCACTGAAGCTTTCTTT
CDR3 protein: CASSEGPWGTEAFF

clone size: NA
D gene: TRBD1
V gene: TRBV7-3
J gene: TRBJ2-5
CDR3 DNA: TGTGCCAGCAGCCGACACATGGGGGACAGGGGGCGAGAGACCCAGTACTTC
CDR3 protein: CASSRHMGDRGRETQYF